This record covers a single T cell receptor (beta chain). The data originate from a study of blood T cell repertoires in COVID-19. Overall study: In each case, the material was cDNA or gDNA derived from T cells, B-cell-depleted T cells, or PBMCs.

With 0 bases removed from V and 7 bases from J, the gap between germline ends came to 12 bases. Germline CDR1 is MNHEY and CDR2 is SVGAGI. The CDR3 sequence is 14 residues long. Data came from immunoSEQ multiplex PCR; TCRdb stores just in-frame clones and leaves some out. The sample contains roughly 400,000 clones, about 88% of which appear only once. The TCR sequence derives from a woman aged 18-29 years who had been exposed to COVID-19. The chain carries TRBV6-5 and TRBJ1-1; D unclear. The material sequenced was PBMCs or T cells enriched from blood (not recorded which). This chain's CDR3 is CASSYSISTHEAFF. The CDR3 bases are TGTGCCAGCAGTTACTCGATATCGACACATGAAGCTTTCTTT.